These 29 T cell receptor beta chains share one sample of origin, sequenced in a study of T-cell memory formation after mild COVID-19. TCRdb used MiXCR to reprocess the 5' RACE reads, holding one entry per CDR3 protein. The sample yields 350,000 or so distinct CDR3 sequences, approximately 12% seen once. The specimen was PBMCs or a T cell subset sorted from them (not recorded which). The receptors shown here come from a man younger than 30 who had mild COVID-19 (a few samples of this study predate the infection). Cell type and time point are not known.

The rearrangement joins TRBV5-1 to TRBJ2-7; 9 bases agree with TRBD1. V shed 4 bases and J 6 bases; nucleotides not matched to a gene: 8. Looked up from germline, CDR1 is SGHRS and CDR2 is YFSETQ. This CDR3 is 14 amino acids long. CDR3 residues: CASSLGQGGSEQYV. The CDR3 DNA is TGCGCCAGCAGCCTGGGACAGGGTGGATCCGAGCAGTACGTC.

The rearrangement links TRBV27 to TRBJ2-2; 7 bases line up with TRBD1. CDR3 length: 15 amino acids. Unmatched junction bases numbered 4, after V lost 5 bases and J lost 1 base. CDR1 and CDR2 (germline): MNHEY, SMNVEV (reference sequence). The CDR3 protein is CASSPGQVNTGELFF. The DNA of the CDR3 is TGTGCCAGCAGTCCAGGACAGGTGAACACCGGGGAGCTGTTTTTT.

This clonotype was found a few times. This chain connects TRBV29-1 to TRBJ1-1; D gene unclear. CDR1 is SQVTM, CDR2 ANQGSEA, per germline. This CDR3 is 13 amino acids long. V was shortened by 0 bases and J by 6 bases, with 11 bases between the two germline ends. Here the CDR3 DNA reads TGCAGCGTTGAAGATTGGGTAACCCCTGAAGCTTTCTTT. Its translation is CSVEDWVTPEAFF.

The CDR3 loop is CASSLFEGSPLHF. CDR3 DNA: TGTGCCAGCAGTTTATTTGAGGGGTCACCCCTCCACTTT. The genes are TRBV12-3 or TRBV12-4 and TRBJ1-6, with a weak D call TRBD1 (5 bases). Trimming shortened V by 2 bases and J by 10 bases, and 9 bases separated the two germline ends. The CDR3 runs 13 residues.

This clonotype has just a few counts. The chain links TRBV7-9 to TRBJ2-3, with TRBD1 matching 8 bases. The germline V gene encodes CDR1 SEHNR and CDR2 FQNEAQ (reference sequence). V lost 6 bases to trimming and J lost 9 bases; unmatched junction nucleotides: 11. This CDR3 contains 14 residues. The CDR3 DNA sequence: TGTGCCAGCAGACTCCCCCGACAGGGGCAAACGCAGTATTTT. Translation: CASRLPRQGQTQYF.

This clonotype was seen a handful of times. The J gene is TRBJ1-3, the V gene TRBV6-6; 8 positions match TRBD1. The junction had 2 bases not matched to a gene; V was cut back by 8 bases and J by 2 bases. This CDR3 comprises 13 residues. Germline V gives CDR1 MNHNY, CDR2 SVGAGI (reference sequence). The CDR3 region is CASLQGAGNTIYF. The CDR3 DNA reads TGTGCCAGCCTACAGGGGGCTGGAAACACCATATATTTT.

The gene calls are TRBV11-2 and TRBJ2-3; unclear D gene. The CDR3 is 12 residues long. Per the germline V gene, CDR1 is SGHAT and CDR2 is FQNNGV. V lost 4 bases and J lost 5, with 7 bases in between. For the CDR3, the DNA is TGTGCCAGCAGCTGGAATTTAGATACGCAGTATTTT. It codes for CASSWNLDTQYF.

The CDR3 DNA reads TGTGCCAGCAGCCAGCACAGGGGCACTGAAGCTTTCTTT. Its translation is CASSQHRGTEAFF. J is TRBJ1-1 and V is TRBV3-1; TRBD1 aligns across 7 bases. The CDR3 is 13 amino acids. Germline-derived CDR1 and CDR2 are LGHDT and YNNKEL (reference sequence). V lost 3 bases to trimming and J lost 4 bases; unmatched junction nucleotides: 2.

The chain uses TRBV4-3 and TRBJ2-1, with 8 bases that match TRBD2. The CDR3 covers 17 residues. V lost 2 bases to trimming and J lost 2 bases; unmatched junction nucleotides: 8. The germline V gene has CDR1 LGHNA and CDR2 YSLEER. This CDR3 reads CASSQSPYGGAYNEQFF. The CDR3 DNA reads TGCGCCAGCAGCCAAAGCCCCTACGGGGGGGCCTACAATGAGCAGTTCTTC.

This clonotype was recorded a few times. This chain joins TRBV18 and TRBJ1-2; 7 nucleotides match TRBD1. The V and J ends lost 3 bases and 8 bases, in that order; junction bases with no gene match: 9. The CDR3 sequence is 14 residues long. Germline V gene data show CDR1 as KGHSH and CDR2 as LQKENI. The CDR3 loop reads CASSPGQSGFGYTF. The DNA of the CDR3 is TGTGCCAGCTCACCGGGACAGAGCGGCTTCGGCTACACCTTC.

J is TRBJ1-1 and V is TRBV6-5; tentative D call: TRBD1 (5 bases). This CDR3 comprises 15 residues. From germline, CDR1 is MNHEY and CDR2 SVGAGI. Trimming took 0 bases from V and 8 from J, leaving 16 bases between them. In DNA form, the CDR3 reads TGTGCCAGCAGTTACTCGGATTTTGGGGGGATCGAAGCTTTCTTT. This gives the protein CASSYSDFGGIEAFF.

This clonotype was detected only a few times. V gene TRBV12-3 or TRBV12-4 combines with J gene TRBJ1-5; tentative D call: TRBD1 (5 bases). The CDR3 totals 13 residues. The ends were cut back, 5 bases at V and 7 bases at J, with 12 bases in the middle. CDR3 in amino acids: CASSLDSGQPQHF. DNA of the CDR3: TGTGCCAGCAGTCTTGACAGCGGGCAGCCCCAGCATTTT.

The CDR3 reads CASSQNPADTQYF. The CDR3 DNA follows: TGTGCCAGCAGCCAGAACCCAGCAGATACGCAGTATTTT. V usage is TRBV14 and J usage is TRBJ2-3; D unresolved. Between the trimmed V and J ends, which lost 3 bases and 4 bases, there was a span of 8 bases. CDR1 and CDR2 (germline): SGHDN, FVKESK. This CDR3 contains 13 residues.

There are a few counts of this clonotype. This chain uses TRBV20-1 with TRBJ2-3, with TRBD1 matching 9 bases. V gave up 4 bases and J gave up 3 bases; unmatched junction bases: 8. In germline, CDR1 is DFQATT, CDR2 SNEGSKA (reference sequence). This CDR3 has 15 amino acids. CDR3 protein: CSATLPGQGTDTQYF. CDR3 sequence (DNA): TGCAGTGCTACTCTACCTGGACAGGGGACAGATACGCAGTATTTT.

This clonotype has only a few counts. The CDR3 DNA is TGCAGTGTAGGGGGCTCGAACACCGGGGAGCTGTTTTTT. Residues: CSVGGSNTGELFF. The J gene is TRBJ2-2, the V gene TRBV20-1, with 7 bases that match TRBD1. From germline, CDR1 is DFQATT and CDR2 SNEGSKA (reference sequence). V was pared by 7 bases and J by 0 bases, with 2 bases of the junction left unmatched. The CDR3 sequence is 13 residues long.

V gene TRBV29-1 combines with J gene TRBJ1-1; weak D call: TRBD1 (6 bases). Germline CDR1 and CDR2: SQVTM and ANQGSEA. This CDR3 has 12 residues. With 6 bases removed from V and 5 bases from J, the gap between germline ends came to 13 bases. For the CDR3, the DNA is TGCAGCGTCGTAGGGGGTCGGACTGAAGCTTTCTTT. It translates to CSVVGGRTEAFF. Full variable domain (missing parts from reference TRBV29-1 and TRBJ1-1): SAVISQKPSRDICQRGTSLTIQCQVDSQVTMMFWYRQQPGQSLTLIATANQGSEATYESGFVIDKFPISRPNLTFSTLTVSNMSPEDSSIYLCSVVGGRTEAFFGQGTRLTVV.

The chain uses TRBV4-3 and TRBJ1-2; no clear D gene. The CDR3 has 15 residues. V was cut by 1 base and J by 2 bases, with 11 bases left in between. Germline assignment: CDR1 LGHNA and CDR2 YSLEER. CDR3: CASSQATKPNYGYTF. The CDR3 coding sequence is TGCGCCAGCAGCCAAGCGACCAAACCAAACTATGGCTACACCTTC.

J is TRBJ2-3 and V is TRBV7-2, with 7 bases lining up with TRBD2. CDR1 and CDR2 from the germline V gene are SGHTA and FQGNSA. The CDR3 contains 15 residues. J gave up 4 bases and V 4 bases, and 8 bases lay outside the gene matches. The CDR3 protein is CASSSRGVGADTQYF. The DNA for the CDR3 is TGTGCCAGCAGCTCCCGGGGGGTCGGGGCAGATACGCAGTATTTT.

This chain connects TRBV6-1 to TRBJ2-6; D call uncertain. Germline loops: CDR1 MNHNS, CDR2 SASEGT. Trimming left V 5 bases short and J 6 bases short, with 2 bases between. The CDR3 consists of 11 residues. The CDR3 DNA reads TGTGCCAGCAGTCTGGCCAACGTCCTGACTTTC. Translated, it gives CASSLANVLTF.

This clonotype was observed a handful of times. The gene calls are TRBV5-1 and TRBJ2-3; the match to TRBD1 covers 12 bases. CDR3 size: 15 residues. V gave up 5 bases and J gave up 8 bases; unmatched junction bases: 9. CDR1 is SGHRS, CDR2 YFSETQ, per germline. The CDR3 sequence: CASSPGQGALGTQYF. CDR3 coding DNA: TGCGCCAGCAGTCCGGGACAGGGGGCCTTGGGTACGCAGTATTTT.

The rearrangement uses TRBV11-2 and TRBJ2-2, with no clear D. Germline assignment: CDR1 SGHAT and CDR2 FQNNGV. Trimming shortened V by 5 bases and J by 4 bases, and 11 bases separated the two germline ends. The CDR3 consists of 14 residues. In DNA, the CDR3 is TGTGCCAGCAGCCCCAGTCTAGTCACCGGGGAGCTGTTTTTT. This sequence encodes CASSPSLVTGELFF.

This clonotype was recorded at least ten times. This chain links TRBV7-2 with TRBJ2-2; TRBD1 or TRBD2 may be the D gene (5 bases each). V was clipped by 1 base and J by 1 base, with 7 bases between them. CDR1 SGHTA and CDR2 FQGNSA come from the germline V gene. CDR3 length: 15 amino acids. The CDR3 coding sequence is TGTGCCAGCAGCTTAGTTGGGGGGAACACCGGGGAGCTGTTTTTT. Encoded protein: CASSLVGGNTGELFF.

This clonotype was counted between two and nine times. The rearrangement links TRBV12-3 or TRBV12-4 to TRBJ1-5, with D unclear. Deletions cut 4 bases from V and 7 bases from J, with 11 bases between. CDR3 size: 13 residues. CDR3 in amino acids: CASSWELGQPQHF. CDR3 bases: TGTGCCAGCAGTTGGGAGTTGGGCCAGCCCCAGCATTTT.

This rearrangement joins TRBV20-1 to TRBJ2-7; D perhaps matches TRBD1 (5 bases). This CDR3 is 14 amino acids long. Germline-derived CDR1 and CDR2 are DFQATT and SNEGSKA (reference sequence). Trimming removed 4 bases from V and 0 bases from J, with 13 bases in between. CDR3 region: CSAIPRASSYEQYF. The CDR3 DNA follows: TGCAGTGCTATCCCCAGGGCCTCCTCCTACGAGCAGTACTTC.

In its sample, this clonotype was seen a few times. The chain employs TRBV12-3 or TRBV12-4 and TRBJ2-5; 7 positions agree with TRBD2. Unmatched junction bases numbered 15, after V lost 6 bases and J lost 5 bases. This CDR3 contains 16 residues. DNA of the CDR3: TGTGCCAGCAGACCCGGGACTACAAAATTCTGGGAGACCCAGTACTTC. Its protein product is CASRPGTTKFWETQYF.

This clonotype was counted between two and nine times. This sequence joins TRBV7-8 and TRBJ2-1; D unresolved. Germline V gene lookup returns CDR1 SGHVS and CDR2 FQNEAQ. The CDR3 extends over 11 amino acids. V lost 3 bases to trimming and J lost 11 bases, with 8 bases between them. CDR3 DNA sequence: TGTGCCAGCAGCTTGGGTGCCCAGCAGTTCTTC. Protein sequence: CASSLGAQQFF.

The chain employs TRBV6-2 or TRBV6-3 and TRBJ2-7; 10 bases match TRBD2. Germline V gene sequence: CDR1 MNHEY, CDR2 SVGEGT. The CDR3 consists of 16 residues. V lost 6 bases, J lost 0 bases, and 8 bases stayed unmatched. Here the CDR3 DNA reads TGTGCCAGCAGAGCTAGCGGGGGACTGAGCTCCTACGAGCAGTACTTC. Its protein is CASRASGGLSSYEQYF.

This clonotype has only a few counts. The chain joins TRBV19 to TRBJ2-1; 10 positions match TRBD1. The germline gives CDR1 LNHDA, CDR2 SQIVND (reference sequence). V gave up 8 bases and J gave up 1 base; unmatched junction bases: 5. The CDR3 runs to 15 residues. CDR3 in DNA: TGTGCCAGTTCGACAGGGGGCTTGTCCTACAATGAGCAGTTCTTC. It codes for CASSTGGLSYNEQFF.

This clonotype was picked up a small number of times. The V call is TRBV19, the J call TRBJ2-7; D is ambiguous. The ends were cut back, 5 bases at V and 2 bases at J, with 16 bases in the middle. This CDR3 contains 15 residues. CDR1 and CDR2 (germline): LNHDA, SQIVND (reference sequence). The CDR3 coding sequence is TGTGCCAGTAGTCGGGTTCGGGTATCCCCCTACGAGCAGTACGTC. Translated: CASSRVRVSPYEQYV.